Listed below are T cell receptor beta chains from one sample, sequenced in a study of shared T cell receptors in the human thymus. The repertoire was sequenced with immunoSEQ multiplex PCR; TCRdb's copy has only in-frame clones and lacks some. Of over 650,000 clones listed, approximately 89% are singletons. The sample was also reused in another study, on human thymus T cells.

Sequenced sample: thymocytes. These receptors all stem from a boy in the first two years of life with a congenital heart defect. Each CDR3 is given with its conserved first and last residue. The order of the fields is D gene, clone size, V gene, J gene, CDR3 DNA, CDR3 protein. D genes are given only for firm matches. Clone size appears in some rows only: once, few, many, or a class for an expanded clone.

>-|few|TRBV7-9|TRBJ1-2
TGTGCCAGCAGCTTAGGCAGAAACTATGGCTACACCTTC
CASSLGRNYGYTF
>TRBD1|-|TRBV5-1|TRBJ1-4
TGCGCCAGCAGCTTGGATATGGGACAGGGGGATGAAAAACTGTTTTTT
CASSLDMGQGDEKLFF
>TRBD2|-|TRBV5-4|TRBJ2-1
TGTGCCAGCAGCCACAATGGACTAGCTCCTCTGGGGCACGACAATGAGCAGTTCTTC
CASSHNGLAPLGHDNEQFF
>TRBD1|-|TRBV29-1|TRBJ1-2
TGCAGCGTTGAAGATTTACTCCCGGGACAGGGATCGGGAATTGGTGGATGGAGCTACACCTTC
CSVEDLLPGQGSGIGGWSYTF
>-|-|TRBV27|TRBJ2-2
TGTGCCAGCAGTTTGGGGCAGGTAAACACCGGGGAGCTGTTTTTT
CASSLGQVNTGELFF
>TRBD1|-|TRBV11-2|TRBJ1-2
TGTGCCAGCAGCTCTAGAGGGACAGGGAATGGCTACACCTTC
CASSSRGTGNGYTF
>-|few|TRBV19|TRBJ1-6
TGTGCCAGTAGTATTTCGGTGGTGGGCTCGGATAATTCACCCCTCCACTTT
CASSISVVGSDNSPLHF
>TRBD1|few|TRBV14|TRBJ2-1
TGTGCCAGCAGCCACCTGGCGGGACAGGGGAGCAATGAGCAGTTCTTC
CASSHLAGQGSNEQFF
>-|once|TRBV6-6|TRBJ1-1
TGTGCCAGCAGTTACCCCGGGGAGGGCCCCACTGAAGCTTTCTTT
CASSYPGEGPTEAFF
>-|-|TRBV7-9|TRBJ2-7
TGTGCCAGCAGCTTAGGCAGGGGTGGGGATGAGCAGTACTTC
CASSLGRGGDEQYF
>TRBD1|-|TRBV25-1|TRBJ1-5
TGTGCCAGCAGCCACAGGGGGAACAATCAGCCCCAGCATTTT
CASSHRGNNQPQHF
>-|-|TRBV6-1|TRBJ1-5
TGTGCCAGCAGTGATGGTTCTATACACAGGGTATATCAGCCCCAGCATTTT
CASSDGSIHRVYQPQHF
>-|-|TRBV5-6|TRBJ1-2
TGTGCCAGCAGCTCGGGATCCACAGGGATGGATCCCCGCGCCTATGGCTACACCTTC
CASSSGSTGMDPRAYGYTF
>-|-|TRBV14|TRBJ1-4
TGTGCCAGCAGCCGAGGACAGCCCCTTTGGGAAAAACTGTTTTTT
CASSRGQPLWEKLFF
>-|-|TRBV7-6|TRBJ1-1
TGTGCCAGCAGCTTAGCAGGGGGGAACACTGAAGCTTTCTTT
CASSLAGGNTEAFF
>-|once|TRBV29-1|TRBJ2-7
TGCAGCGTTGAAATCTCTTCCTCTTACGAGCAGTACTTC
CSVEISSSYEQYF
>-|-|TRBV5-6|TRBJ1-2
TGTGCCAGCAGCTTGGTAGCCAGCCTTAATAACTATGGCTACACCTTC
CASSLVASLNNYGYTF
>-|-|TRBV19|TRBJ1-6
TGTGCCAGTAGTACCTTACAGGGAGGGTATAATTCCCCCCTCCACTTT
CASSTLQGGYNSPLHF
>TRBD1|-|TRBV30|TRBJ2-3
TGTGCCTGGAGGGGACAGGGGGCCACAGATACGCAGTATTTT
CAWRGQGATDTQYF
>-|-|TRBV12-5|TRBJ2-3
TGTGCTAGTGGTTTGGGCATCGGGAGCACAGATACGCAGTATTTT
CASGLGIGSTDTQYF
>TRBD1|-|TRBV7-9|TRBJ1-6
TGTGCCAGCAGCAAACCACACAACGGGACAGGGAACTATAATTCACCCCTCCACTTT
CASSKPHNGTGNYNSPLHF
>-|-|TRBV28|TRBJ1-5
TGTGCCAGCAGTTTATCGGGAGGGCAGCCCTTTAATCAGCCCCAGCATTTT
CASSLSGGQPFNQPQHF
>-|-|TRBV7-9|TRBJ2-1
TGTGCCAGCAGCTCTCAGTTCTTC
CASSSQFF
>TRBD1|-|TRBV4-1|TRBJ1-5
TGCGCCAGCAGCCAAGAAACAGGGGATCAGCCCCAGCATTTT
CASSQETGDQPQHF
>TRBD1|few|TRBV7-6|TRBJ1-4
TGTGCCAGCAGCTTAGGGGGGACAGGCCCTAATGAAAAACTGTTTTTT
CASSLGGTGPNEKLFF
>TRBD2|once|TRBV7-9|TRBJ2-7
TGTGCCAGCAGCACAACCGGGACTAGCGGGGTCTCCTACGAGCAGTACTTC
CASSTTGTSGVSYEQYF
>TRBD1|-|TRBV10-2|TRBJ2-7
TGCGCCAGCAGTGAGCATCCTAGGGACAGGGTACACGAGCAGTACTTC
CASSEHPRDRVHEQYF
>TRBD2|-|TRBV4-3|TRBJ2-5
TGCGCCAGCAGCGCCACCCGACTAGCGGGAGCAGGGACCCAGTACTTC
CASSATRLAGAGTQYF
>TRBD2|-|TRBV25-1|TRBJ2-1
TGTGCCAGTCAGCCCCCCGGGGGGAATGGGTACAATGAGCAGTTCTTC
CASQPPGGNGYNEQFF
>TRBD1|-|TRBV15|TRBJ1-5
TGTGCCACCAGCAGATCCCGGACAGGGCTTGGACAGCCCCAGCATTTT
CATSRSRTGLGQPQHF